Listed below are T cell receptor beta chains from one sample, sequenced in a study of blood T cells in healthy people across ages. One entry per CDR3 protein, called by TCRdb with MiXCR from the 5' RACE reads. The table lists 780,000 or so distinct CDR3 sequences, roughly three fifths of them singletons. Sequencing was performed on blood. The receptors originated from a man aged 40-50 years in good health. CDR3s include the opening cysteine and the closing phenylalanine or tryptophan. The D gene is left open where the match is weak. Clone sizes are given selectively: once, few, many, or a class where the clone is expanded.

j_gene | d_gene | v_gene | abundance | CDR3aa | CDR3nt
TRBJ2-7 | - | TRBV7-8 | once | CASSLVREGIYEQYF | TGTGCCAGCAGCTTAGTCAGGGAAGGGATCTACGAGCAGTACTTC
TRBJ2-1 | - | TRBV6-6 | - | CASSASGPYNEQFF | TGTGCCAGCAGTGCATCAGGGCCCTACAATGAGCAGTTCTTC
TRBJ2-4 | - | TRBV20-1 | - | CSARRQAGNIQYF | TGCAGTGCTAGAAGGCAGGCCGGAAACATTCAGTACTTC
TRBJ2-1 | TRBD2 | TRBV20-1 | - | CSVRGTSRNEQFF | TGCAGTGTTAGAGGGACTAGTCGAAATGAGCAGTTCTTC
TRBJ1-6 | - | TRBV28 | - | CASSLAGTSSPLHF | TGTGCCAGCAGTTTGGCAGGCACAAGTTCACCCCTCCACTTT
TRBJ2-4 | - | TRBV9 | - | CASSGGKGGTEQYF | TGTGCCAGCAGCGGCGGGAAGGGGGGGACGGAGCAGTACTTC
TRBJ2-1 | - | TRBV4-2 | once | CASSQGNGGYEETQFF | TGTGCCAGCAGCCAAGGGAATGGGGGTTATGAAGAGACCCAGTTCTTC
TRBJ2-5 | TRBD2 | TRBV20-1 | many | CSARGGTSWGKTQYF | TGCAGTGCTAGAGGCGGGACTAGTTGGGGGAAGACCCAGTACTTC
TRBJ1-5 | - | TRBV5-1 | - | CASSLVGQEWEPQHF | TGCGCCAGCAGCTTGGTCGGTCAGGAATGGGAACCCCAGCATTTT
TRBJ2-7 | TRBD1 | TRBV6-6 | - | CASSYPGQGVEEQYF | TGTGCCAGCAGTTATCCGGGACAGGGGGTGGAGGAGCAGTACTTC
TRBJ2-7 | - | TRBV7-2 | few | CASSLKGRESYEQYF | TGTGCCAGCAGCTTAAAGGGCAGGGAAAGCTACGAGCAGTACTTC
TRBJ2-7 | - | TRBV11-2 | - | CASATGARNEQYF | TGTGCCAGCGCCACGGGGGCCCGCAATGAGCAGTACTTC
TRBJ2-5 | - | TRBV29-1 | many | CSVVRGYQETQYF | TGCAGCGTTGTAAGGGGGTACCAAGAGACCCAGTACTTC
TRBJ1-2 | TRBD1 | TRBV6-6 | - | CASSARDSNYGYTF | TGTGCCAGCAGTGCCCGGGACAGTAACTATGGCTACACCTTC